Sequencing of this T cell receptor (beta chain) was carried out in a study of OX40 agonist ivuxolimab in advanced cancers. The V gene's germline CDR1 is SGHRS and CDR2 YFSETQ. The CDR3 sequence is 15 residues long. V dropped 2 bases and J dropped 2 bases, with 13 bases sitting between them. Clones were sequenced by immunoSEQ multiplex PCR, and TCRdb holds only the in-frame ones, with some missing. The repertoire holds about 36,000 clones, with around 89% as singletons. The sequence was collected from an adult with an advanced solid tumor such as melanoma, head and neck, liver or kidney cancer. Sequenced material: CD4+ or CD8+ T cells sorted from blood, taken in a trial of the OX40 agonist ivuxolimab. The chain uses TRBV5-1 and TRBJ2-5; D may correspond to TRBD1 or TRBD2 (6 bases each). This chain's CDR3 is CASSLGGSGQETQYF. The CDR3 nucleotides are TGCGCCAGCAGCTTAGGGGGGAGCGGTCAAGAGACCCAGTACTTC.